This entry is about one T cell receptor beta chain. This entry belongs to a study of monozygotic twins with inflammatory bowel disease. The germline V gene has CDR1 SGHRS and CDR2 YFSETQ. The CDR3 covers 16 residues. From the 5' RACE reads, TCRdb lists one entry per CDR3 protein and no DNA. The sample table includes approximately 400,000 distinct CDR3 sequences. This sequence joins TRBV5-1 and TRBJ2-3; TCRdb returns TRBD2, unconfirmable since there is no DNA. This sequence originates from a human donor with ulcerative colitis or Crohn's disease, or a healthy co-twin of an affected twin (not recorded which). The sequenced sample consisted of blood. CDR3 region: CASSLEGGIGTDTQYF.